This entry is about one T cell receptor (beta chain). Assay used: immunoSEQ multiplex PCR; TCRdb lists only in-frame clones, some missing. Of 170,000 or so clones listed, more than 85% are singletons. The CDR3 loop spans 15 amino acids. V shed 4 bases and J shed 2 bases, with 12 bases lying between them. Germline CDR1 reads MNHEY; CDR2 reads SMNVEV (reference sequence). These data belong to a study of blood T cell repertoires in COVID-19. Study context: The United States, Italy and Spain supplied acute and convalescent COVID-19 samples. Nucleic acid was either cDNA or gDNA, and it came from T cells, B-cell-depleted T cells, or PBMCs.

The rearrangement joins TRBV27 to TRBJ2-1, with D perhaps TRBD1 (6 bases). Material: peripheral blood. The TCR comes from a man aged 50 to 59 with acute or convalescent COVID-19. The CDR3 is CASSYTGYPYNEQFF. Written as DNA, the CDR3 is TGTGCCAGCAGTTACACAGGGTATCCCTACAATGAGCAGTTCTTC.